The 30 T cell receptor beta chains listed next were all sequenced from one sample in a study of OX40 agonist ivuxolimab in advanced cancers. The table came from immunoSEQ multiplex PCR; TCRdb's copy has only in-frame clones and leaves some out. This table holds tens of thousands of clones, roughly 85% found once. Source: CD4+ or CD8+ T cells sorted from blood, taken in a trial of the OX40 agonist ivuxolimab. The receptors shown here come from an adult with an advanced solid tumor such as melanoma, head and neck, liver or kidney cancer.

The chain joins TRBV6-4 to TRBJ2-2; 8 bases line up with TRBD2. The CDR3 runs to 15 residues. The germline gives CDR1 MRHNA, CDR2 SNTAGT. V gave up 6 bases and J gave up 6 bases; unmatched junction bases: 9. The CDR3 loop is CASSLGGASPGELFF. The CDR3 DNA sequence: TGTGCCAGCAGCCTCGGGGGGGCCAGCCCCGGGGAGCTGTTTTTT.

The table lists this clone with a few counts. The rearrangement joins TRBV5-4 to TRBJ2-7; 9 bases map to TRBD1. This CDR3 contains 13 residues. Germline CDR1 is SGHNT and CDR2 is YYREEE (reference sequence). V was pared by 4 bases and J by 5 bases, with 4 bases of the junction left unmatched. The CDR3 DNA is TGTGCCAGCAGCCCGGGACAGGGAAACGAGCAGTACGTC. Translating it yields CASSPGQGNEQYV.

This clone showed up just once. The CDR3 bases are TGCGCCAGCAGCTTGGCCAACCCAGGGGGAGGGGAAAAACTGTTTTTT. This encodes CASSLANPGGGEKLFF. The chain is built from TRBV5-1 and TRBJ1-4; 7 bases are shared with TRBD1. The CDR3 is 16 amino acids. Losses at the gene ends were 0 bases for V and 8 bases for J; bases not matched to a gene: 10. Germline V gene lookup returns CDR1 SGHRS and CDR2 YFSETQ.

The chain combines TRBV4-1 with TRBJ2-3, with 11 bases matching TRBD2. V dropped 4 bases and J dropped 4; count of bases not matched to a gene: 13. Germline CDR1 is MGHRA and CDR2 is YSYEKL. The CDR3 has 18 amino acids. This CDR3 reads CASSLRGTSGGEADTQYF. The CDR3 coding sequence is TGCGCCAGCAGCCTTCGCGGCACTAGCGGGGGAGAAGCAGATACGCAGTATTTT.

V and J are TRBV4-1 and TRBJ1-2; 8 bases are a match to TRBD1. Unmatched junction bases numbered 6, after V lost 3 bases and J lost 3 bases. The CDR3 is made up of 15 amino acids. Germline CDR1 MGHRA, CDR2 YSYEKL. CDR3: CASSHMDRVDYGYTF. In nucleotides, the CDR3 is TGCGCCAGCAGCCACATGGACAGGGTCGACTATGGCTACACCTTC.

A few counts support this clone. The V call is TRBV7-9, the J call TRBJ2-1, with 12 bases lining up with TRBD2. CDR1 and CDR2 (germline): SEHNR, FQNEAQ (reference sequence). The CDR3 spans 17 residues. V lost 3 bases, J lost 3 bases, and 6 bases stayed unmatched. CDR3 nucleotide sequence: TGTGCCAGCAGCTTGAAGACTAGCGGGGGAATCTACAATGAGCAGTTCTTC. This gives the protein CASSLKTSGGIYNEQFF.

The chain is built from TRBV2 and TRBJ1-4; D gene ambiguous. Trimming removed 3 bases from V and 3 bases from J, with 8 bases in between. The CDR3 spans 14 residues. Germline-derived CDR1 and CDR2 are SNHLY and FYNNEI. CDR3 DNA sequence: TGTGCCAGCAGTGATGGGCTGGCTAATGAAAAACTGTTTTTT. This sequence encodes CASSDGLANEKLFF.

This clone was detected once. The V and J genes are TRBV10-3 and TRBJ2-5, with 14 bases aligning to TRBD2. Losses at the gene ends were 3 bases for V and 4 bases for J; bases not matched to a gene: 7. Germline CDR1 and CDR2: ENHRY and SYGVKD. The CDR3 is 17 residues long. The CDR3 sequence is CAISDPSGLAGVETQYF. The CDR3 DNA follows: TGTGCCATCAGTGATCCTTCGGGACTAGCGGGAGTAGAGACCCAGTACTTC.

This clone has a single count. The gene calls are TRBV7-2 and TRBJ1-3, with D perhaps matching TRBD1 (5 bases). The CDR3 spans 15 residues. V was pared by 1 base and J by 0 bases, with 7 bases between. Germline V gene sequence: CDR1 SGHTA, CDR2 FQGNSA. The CDR3 coding sequence is TGTGCCAGCAGCTTAGAGGGGAGCTCTGGAAACACCATATATTTT. Translation gives CASSLEGSSGNTIYF.

The chain has TRBV11-2 and TRBJ1-2; no clear D. V was trimmed by 7 bases and J by 0 bases, leaving 21 bases between them. The CDR3 has 17 amino acids. CDR1 is SGHAT and CDR2 is FQNNGV in the germline V gene. The CDR3 is CASTPQRTTGSNYGYTF. The CDR3 nucleotides read TGTGCCAGCACCCCCCAGCGCACGACGGGGTCTAACTATGGCTACACCTTC.

Here the CDR3 DNA reads TGTGCCAGCAGTCGGACAGGGGGCGGAGATACGCAGTATTTT. It encodes CASSRTGGGDTQYF. The gene calls are TRBV6-1 and TRBJ2-3; 11 positions agree with TRBD1. The V gene's germline CDR1 is MNHNS and CDR2 SASEGT. This CDR3 comprises 14 residues. V gave up 5 bases and J gave up 5 bases; unmatched junction bases: 3.

The sample holds one count of this clone. The gene calls are TRBV9 and TRBJ2-1; 8 bases agree with TRBD2. This CDR3 region has 14 residues. Trimming cost V 4 bases and J 2 bases; bases outside gene matches: 2. Germline V gene lookup returns CDR1 SGDLS and CDR2 YYNGEE. Written as DNA, the CDR3 is TGTGCCAGCAGCCCCGGGGGGGCCTACAATGAGCAGTTCTTC. This gives the protein CASSPGGAYNEQFF.

The table lists this clone with a count of one. The rearrangement joins TRBV4-1 to TRBJ2-3, with 10 nucleotides matching TRBD2. Trimming took 2 bases from V and 6 from J; bases not matched to a gene: 14. The germline V gene encodes CDR1 MGHRA and CDR2 YSYEKL. The CDR3 has 18 residues. In DNA, the CDR3 is TGCGCCAGCAGCCAACCCACCGGGTTAGCGGGGGGCCGGGATACGCAGTATTTT. The encoded protein is CASSQPTGLAGGRDTQYF.

A note on this clone: An end of the junction differs from the germline gene, which may be a read error. The chain employs TRBV7-7 and TRBJ2-5; 12 bases are shared with TRBD1. The CDR3 length is 15 residues. The germline V gene has CDR1 SSHAT and CDR2 FNYEAQ (reference sequence). CDR3 sequence reads: CASSSGQGAQETQYF. DNA of the CDR3: TGTGCTAGCAGCTCGGGACAGGGGGCCCAAGAGACCCAGTACTTC.

This chain links TRBV10-1 with TRBJ2-1, with D perhaps matching TRBD1 or TRBD2 (5 bases each). This CDR3 has 15 residues. V lost 2 bases, J lost 4 bases, and 12 bases lay in between. In germline, CDR1 is WNHNN, CDR2 SYGVQD (reference sequence). The CDR3 DNA reads as TGCGCCAGCAGTGAGCCACGGGACCGGTACAATGAGCAGTTCTTC. It is translated as CASSEPRDRYNEQFF.

CDR3 amino acids: CASSPDRDYGYTF. The CDR3 bases are TGTGCCAGCAGCCCGGACCGAGACTATGGCTACACCTTC. The J gene is TRBJ1-2, the V gene TRBV11-2; no clear D gene. The V and J ends lost 5 bases and 3 bases respectively, with 10 bases between them. The germline V gene has CDR1 SGHAT and CDR2 FQNNGV. CDR3 size: 13 residues. Full variable domain (remainder filled in from reference TRBV11-2 and TRBJ1-2): EAGVAQSPRYKIIEKRQSVAFWCNPISGHATLYWYQQILGQGPKLLIQFQNNGVVDDSQLPKDRFSAERLKGVDSTLKIQPAKLEDSAVYLCASSPDRDYGYTFGSGTRLTVV.

This chain uses TRBV6-6 with TRBJ2-7; D may correspond to TRBD1 or TRBD2 (5 bases each). V was pared by 5 bases and J by 2 bases, with 13 bases between. Germline V gene sequence: CDR1 MNHNY, CDR2 SVGAGI (reference sequence). The CDR3 is 14 amino acids. For the CDR3, the DNA is TGTGCCAGCAGTCACCCAGGGACGGCCTACGAGCAGTACTTC. Protein: CASSHPGTAYEQYF.

The V gene is TRBV19, the J gene TRBJ1-4; 8 bases match TRBD1. This CDR3 contains 16 residues. Germline CDR1 reads LNHDA; CDR2 reads SQIVND (reference sequence). The ends lost 5 bases at V and 8 bases at J; junction bases unmatched: 13. CDR3 sequence reads: CASSRGQGEMWEKLFF. CDR3 in DNA: TGTGCCAGTAGTCGAGGACAGGGCGAGATGTGGGAAAAACTGTTTTTT.

The chain links TRBV30 to TRBJ2-7, with 7 bases identical to TRBD2. The CDR3 runs to 13 residues. V dropped 0 bases and J dropped 6; count of bases not matched to a gene: 5. The germline V gene encodes CDR1 GTSNPN and CDR2 SVGIG (reference sequence). CDR3 loop: CAWSVQAGAEQYF. The DNA for the CDR3 is TGTGCCTGGAGTGTACAGGCGGGAGCCGAGCAGTACTTC.

The V gene is TRBV2, the J gene TRBJ2-1, with D unclear. The ends were cut back, 6 bases at V and 6 bases at J, with 9 bases in the middle. The germline V gene has CDR1 SNHLY and CDR2 FYNNEI. This CDR3 region has 12 residues. Here the CDR3 DNA reads TGTGCCAGCAGGGCGGATAGCAATGAGCAGTTCTTC. This sequence encodes CASRADSNEQFF. Supplemented by reference TRBV2 and TRBJ2-1, the full variable domain reads EPEVTQTPSHQVTQMGQEVILRCVPISNHLYFYWYRQILGQKVEFLVSFYNNEISEKSEIFDDQFSVERPDGSNFTLKIRSTKLEDSAMYFCASRADSNEQFFGPGTRLTVL.

The chain carries TRBV30 and TRBJ2-7; 7 bases align to TRBD2. The CDR3 extends over 13 amino acids. Unmatched junction bases numbered 3, after V lost 1 base and J lost 3 bases. Germline V gives CDR1 GTSNPN, CDR2 SVGIG (reference sequence). The CDR3: CAWSEERDYEQYF. CDR3 nucleotides: TGTGCCTGGAGTGAGGAGCGGGACTACGAGCAGTACTTC.

This chain joins TRBV5-6 and TRBJ1-2, with 9 nucleotides matching TRBD1. Germline V lookup: CDR1 SGHDT, CDR2 YYEEEE. Unmatched junction bases numbered 9, after V lost 2 bases and J lost 4 bases. The CDR3 runs 16 residues. CDR3 sequence: CASSFGQGPIFYGYTF. For the CDR3, the DNA is TGTGCCAGCAGCTTCGGACAGGGGCCGATCTTCTATGGCTACACCTTC.

The V and J genes are TRBV7-8 and TRBJ2-3, with D unresolved. Trimming pared 2 bases from V and 13 bases from J, leaving 13 bases between. This CDR3 comprises 12 residues. The germline V gene has CDR1 SGHVS and CDR2 FQNEAQ. In DNA, the CDR3 is TGTGCCAGCAGCTTATTCGCAGATGGGAAGTATTTT. It yields the protein CASSLFADGKYF.

This clone showed up just a few times. The chain carries TRBV2 and TRBJ1-2; a weak D match, TRBD1 (5 bases). The germline V gene has CDR1 SNHLY and CDR2 FYNNEI. This CDR3 region has 13 residues. V gave up 2 bases and J gave up 1 base, with 5 bases separating them. The CDR3 DNA reads TGTGCCAGCAGTGAACAGGGTAACTATGGCTACACCTTC. It codes for CASSEQGNYGYTF. The variable domain in full, completed from reference TRBV2 and TRBJ1-2, reads EPEVTQTPSHQVTQMGQEVILRCVPISNHLYFYWYRQILGQKVEFLVSFYNNEISEKSEIFDDQFSVERPDGSNFTLKIRSTKLEDSAMYFCASSEQGNYGYTFGSGTRLTVV.

This clone was counted a few times. Other DNA sequences in the sample encode the same CDR3. CDR3 DNA: TGTGCCAGCAGCGTGGGCCCGAACACTGAAGCTTTCTTT. The encoded protein is CASSVGPNTEAFF. The genes are TRBV9 and TRBJ1-1; D ambiguous. Looked up from germline, CDR1 is SGDLS and CDR2 is YYNGEE. The V gene lost 2 bases and the J gene lost 1 base, with 6 bases spanning the gap. The CDR3 loop spans 13 amino acids.

The J gene is TRBJ2-1, the V gene TRBV29-1; the D is unclear. Germline CDR1 SQVTM, CDR2 ANQGSEA. The V gene lost 5 bases and the J gene lost 4 bases, with 12 bases spanning the gap. The CDR3 is 13 residues long. The CDR3 protein is CSVYKSFYNEQFF. CDR3 nucleotides: TGCAGCGTTTACAAATCTTTTTACAATGAGCAGTTCTTC.

The chain carries TRBV7-8 and TRBJ2-3; no firm D call. V was cut by 7 bases and J by 0 bases, with 20 bases left in between. The V gene's germline CDR1 is SGHVS and CDR2 FQNEAQ. CDR3 length: 17 residues. The CDR3 loop is CASKKTPRGPSTDTQYF. For the CDR3, the DNA is TGTGCCAGCAAAAAAACCCCGCGAGGACCTAGCACAGATACGCAGTATTTT.

V gene TRBV5-1 combines with J gene TRBJ1-3, with D possibly matching TRBD1 (5 bases). The germline gives CDR1 SGHRS, CDR2 YFSETQ. The CDR3 runs to 16 residues. Trimming removed 0 bases at V and 4 bases at J, with 14 bases between. The CDR3 sequence is CASSLDPGWLGNTIYF. The CDR3 DNA follows: TGCGCCAGCAGCTTGGATCCAGGGTGGTTAGGAAACACCATATATTTT. The variable domain in full, with the rest retrieved from reference TRBV5-1 and TRBJ1-3, is KAGVTQTPRYLIKTRGQQVTLSCSPISGHRSVSWYQQTPGQGLQFLFEYFSETQRNKGNFPGRFSGRQFSNSRSEMNVSTLELGDSALYLCASSLDPGWLGNTIYFGEGSWLTVV.

The rearrangement links TRBV2 to TRBJ1-6, with D unresolved. The CDR3 sequence is 14 residues long. Germline CDR1 reads SNHLY; CDR2 reads FYNNEI. Trimming took 6 bases from V and 7 from J, leaving 13 bases between them. The CDR3 sequence: CASRVGRQNSPLHF. CDR3 bases: TGTGCCAGCAGGGTAGGGCGGCAGAATTCACCCCTCCACTTT.

The chain couples TRBV2 to TRBJ2-6; 10 nucleotides align to TRBD1. V trimming: 3 bases; J trimming: 2 bases; junction bases outside the gene matches: 7. This CDR3 comprises 18 residues. Germline lookup yields CDR1 SNHLY and CDR2 FYNNEI. In DNA, the CDR3 is TGTGCCAGCAGTGATACGGGACAGGGGCTCCCTGGGGCCAACGTCCTGACTTTC. The encoded protein is CASSDTGQGLPGANVLTF.